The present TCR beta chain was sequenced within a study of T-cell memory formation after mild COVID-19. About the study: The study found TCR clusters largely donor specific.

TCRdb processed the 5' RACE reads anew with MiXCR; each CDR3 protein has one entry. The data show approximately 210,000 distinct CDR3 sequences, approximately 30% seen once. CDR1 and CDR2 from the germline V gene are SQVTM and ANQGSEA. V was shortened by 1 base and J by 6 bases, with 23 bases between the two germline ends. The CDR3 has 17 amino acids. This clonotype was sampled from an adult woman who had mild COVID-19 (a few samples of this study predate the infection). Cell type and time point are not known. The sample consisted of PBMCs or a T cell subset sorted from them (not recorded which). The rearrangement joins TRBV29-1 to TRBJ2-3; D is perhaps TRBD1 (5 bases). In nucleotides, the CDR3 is TGCAGCGTTGAAGTCCCCCGACTTACAGGTGTCCGGGATACGCAGTATTTT. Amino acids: CSVEVPRLTGVRDTQYF.